This T cell receptor beta chain was sequenced during a study of blood T cell repertoires in COVID-19 (dated by TCRdb to the early 2020s). Regarding the study in general: Collaborator samples came from the United States, Italy and Spain and covered acute and convalescent phases of COVID-19. The material from the prospective study consisted of cDNA or gDNA derived from T cells, B-cell-depleted T cells, or PBMCs. The dataset comprised deeply sampled blood TCRbeta repertoires from subjects exposed to, actively infected with, or recovered from COVID-19. A freely available public database, intended as a resource for researchers studying the immune response to SARS-CoV-2, is where the repertoires were released. The samples were drawn from two sources: the first 160 participants of the ongoing ImmuneRACE study, and 1,000 to 1,500 subjects contributed by 6 global collaborators. The sample metadata nearly always contained a de-identified subject ID, COVID-19 status, age in years and sex. HLA class I and class II types, where available, came from metadata supplied by the sample provider rather than from assay-based typing. Broader findings and caveats from the paper: Clinical and demographic metadata were provided uncurated, with the amount varying by source and participant.

The immunoSEQ Assay, a bias-controlled multiplex PCR, was used to amplify TCRbeta CDR3 regions from genomic DNA. The study's own analysis went as follows. Nucleated cell counts per sample were estimated from amplification of reference gene primers within the assay. To quantify the absolute abundance of each unique TCRbeta CDR3 rearrangement, sequence reads were collapsed and filtered. For each sample, productive Simpson clonality was calculated as the square root of Simpson's diversity index across productive rearrangements. Entries here come from immuneACCESS through TCRdb and include only in-frame sequences with V and J called. Some clones fail to appear in such tables; in the studies checked, an unresolved V gene covers under half of the shortfall, and the cause of the remainder is unknown. V and J calls and clone size are those listed in that table; D and trimming were worked out from the DNA. The sample includes tens of thousands of clones, with more than 75% observed a single time. About 1.2% of the sample goes to the ten largest clones.

Whole blood was collected in K2EDTA tubes by collaborating institutions according to the institutions' own protocols. For TCRbeta analysis, collaborators shipped samples in one of three forms: frozen whole blood, isolated PBMCs, or DNA extracted from either of those sample types. As for this clone: Its recognized antigen is unknown. Base qualities were left out, and no much larger clone turns up one base away.

Trimming removed 7 bases from V and 3 bases from J, leaving 9 bases between the germline ends. The germline V gene specifies SNHLY as CDR1 and FYNNEI as CDR2. Reading from cysteine to phenylalanine, the CDR3 counts 13 amino acids. Solely the CDR3 DNA is kept, with 39 bases framed from the first base. The sequencing input was peripheral blood. The V gene is TRBV2 and the J gene is TRBJ2-2; 5 matching bases give a weak D call of TRBD2. This TCR came from a human donor in a cohort sampled during active COVID-19. The CDR3 sequence is CASTLEDTGELFF. The DNA sequence is given as TGTGCCAGCACACTAGAGGACACCGGGGAGCTGTTTTTT.